Below, 3 T cell receptor beta chains from the same sample are listed, as sequenced in a study of blood T cells in healthy people across ages. A J-beta primer mix and a sample-barcoded 5' primer were used in a second PCR of about 7 to 12 cycles. Via MiXCR, TCRdb re-called the 5' RACE reads, giving one row per CDR3 protein. The profile shows more than 750,000 distinct CDR3 sequences, 25% to 30% of them singletons. The data also belong to a second study, concerning T cells of mothers and their children.

The material sequenced was blood. The receptor set was obtained from a woman aged 40-49 years in good health.

This clonotype was recorded at least ten times. CDR3 in DNA: TGTGCCAGCGGACAGGGGGCCCGTTATGATGGCTACACCTTC. Translating gives CASGQGARYDGYTF. This chain connects TRBV28 to TRBJ1-2, with TRBD1 matching 11 bases. The CDR3 runs 14 residues. Losses at the gene ends were 8 bases for V and 6 bases for J; bases not matched to a gene: 8. Looked up from germline, CDR1 is MDHEN and CDR2 is SYDVKM.

As for this clonotype: Germline is not matched at one junction end, which may reflect a read error. The chain carries TRBV12-3 or TRBV12-4 and TRBJ2-3; D is unclear. CDR3 length equals 12 residues. DNA for the CDR3: TGTGCCAGTGTCGGTAGCACAGATGCGCAGTATTTT. Translation: CASVGSTDAQYF.

This clonotype came up many times. The chain employs TRBV11-2 and TRBJ2-7; 7 bases map to TRBD2. J was trimmed by 3 bases and V by 5 bases; bases with no gene match: 16. The germline gives CDR1 SGHAT, CDR2 FQNNGV. This CDR3 is 17 amino acids long. The CDR3 DNA is TGTGCCAGCAGCCCCTTCGGGGGTGCGGGGGTCAACTACGAGCAGTACTTC. This translates into CASSPFGGAGVNYEQYF.